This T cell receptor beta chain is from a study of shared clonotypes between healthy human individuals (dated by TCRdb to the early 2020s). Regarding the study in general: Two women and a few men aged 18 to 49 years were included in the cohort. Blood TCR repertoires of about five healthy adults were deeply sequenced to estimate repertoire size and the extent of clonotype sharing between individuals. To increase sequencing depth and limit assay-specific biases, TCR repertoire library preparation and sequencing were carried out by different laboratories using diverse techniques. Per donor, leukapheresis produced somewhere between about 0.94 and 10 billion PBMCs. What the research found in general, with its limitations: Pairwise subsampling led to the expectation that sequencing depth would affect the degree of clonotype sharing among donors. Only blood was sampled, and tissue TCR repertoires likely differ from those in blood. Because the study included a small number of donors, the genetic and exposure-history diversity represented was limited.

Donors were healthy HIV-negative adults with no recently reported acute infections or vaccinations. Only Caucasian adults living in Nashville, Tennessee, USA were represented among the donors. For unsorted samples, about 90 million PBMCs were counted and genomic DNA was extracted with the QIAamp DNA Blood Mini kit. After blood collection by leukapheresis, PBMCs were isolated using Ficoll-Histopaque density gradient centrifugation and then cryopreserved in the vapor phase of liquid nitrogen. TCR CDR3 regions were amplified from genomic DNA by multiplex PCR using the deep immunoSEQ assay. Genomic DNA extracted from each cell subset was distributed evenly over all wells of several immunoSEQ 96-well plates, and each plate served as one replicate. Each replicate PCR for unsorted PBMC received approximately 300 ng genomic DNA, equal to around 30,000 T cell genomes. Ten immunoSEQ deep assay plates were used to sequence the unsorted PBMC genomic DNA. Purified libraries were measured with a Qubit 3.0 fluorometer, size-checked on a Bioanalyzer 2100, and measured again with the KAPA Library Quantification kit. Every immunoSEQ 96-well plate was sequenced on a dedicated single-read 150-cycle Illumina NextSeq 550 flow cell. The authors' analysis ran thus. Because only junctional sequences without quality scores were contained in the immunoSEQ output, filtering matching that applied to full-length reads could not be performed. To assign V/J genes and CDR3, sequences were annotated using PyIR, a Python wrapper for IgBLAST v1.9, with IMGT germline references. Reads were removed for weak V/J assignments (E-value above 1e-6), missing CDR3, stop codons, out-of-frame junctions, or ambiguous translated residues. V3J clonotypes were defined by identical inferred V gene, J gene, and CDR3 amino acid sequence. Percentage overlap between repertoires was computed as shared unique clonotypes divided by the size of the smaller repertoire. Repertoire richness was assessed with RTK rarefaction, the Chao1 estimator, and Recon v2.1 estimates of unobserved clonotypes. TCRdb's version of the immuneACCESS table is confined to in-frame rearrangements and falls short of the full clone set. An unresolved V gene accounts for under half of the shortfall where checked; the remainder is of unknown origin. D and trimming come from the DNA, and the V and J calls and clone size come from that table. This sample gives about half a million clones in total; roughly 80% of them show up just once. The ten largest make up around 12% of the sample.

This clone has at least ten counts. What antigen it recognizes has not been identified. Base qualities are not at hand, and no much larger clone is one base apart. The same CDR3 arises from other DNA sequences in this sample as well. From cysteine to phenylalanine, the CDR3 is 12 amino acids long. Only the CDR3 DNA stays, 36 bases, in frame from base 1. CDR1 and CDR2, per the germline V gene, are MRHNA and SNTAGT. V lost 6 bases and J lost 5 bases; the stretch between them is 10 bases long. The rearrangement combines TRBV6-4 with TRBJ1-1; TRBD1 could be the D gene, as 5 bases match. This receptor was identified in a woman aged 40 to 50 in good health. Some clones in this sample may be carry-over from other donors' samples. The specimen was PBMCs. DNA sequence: TGTGCCAGCAGGAACCGGGGGACTGAAGCTTTCTTT. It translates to CASRNRGTEAFF.